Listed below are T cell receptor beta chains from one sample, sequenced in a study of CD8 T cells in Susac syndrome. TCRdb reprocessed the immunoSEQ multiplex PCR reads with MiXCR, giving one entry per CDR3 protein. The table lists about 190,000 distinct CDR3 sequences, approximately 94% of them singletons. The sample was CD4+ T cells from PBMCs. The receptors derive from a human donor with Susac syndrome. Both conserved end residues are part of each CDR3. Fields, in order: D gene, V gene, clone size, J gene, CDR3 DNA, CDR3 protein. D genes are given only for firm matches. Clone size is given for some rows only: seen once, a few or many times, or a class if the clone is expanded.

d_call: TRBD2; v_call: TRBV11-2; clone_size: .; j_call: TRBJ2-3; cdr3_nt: TGTGCCAGCAGCTTATTAGCGGGGGAACCCGGCACAGATACGCAGTATTTT; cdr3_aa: CASSLLAGEPGTDTQYF
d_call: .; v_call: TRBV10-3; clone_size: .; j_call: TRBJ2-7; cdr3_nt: TGTACCCGTGGCGGTTTCGCCTACGAGCAGTACTTC; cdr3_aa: CTRGGFAYEQYF
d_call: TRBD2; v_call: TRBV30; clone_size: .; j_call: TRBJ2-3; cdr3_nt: TGTGCCTGGAGCCAGCGGGGGGCTGCAGATACGCAGTATTTT; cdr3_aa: CAWSQRGAADTQYF
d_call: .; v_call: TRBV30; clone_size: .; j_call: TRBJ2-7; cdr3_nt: TGTGCCGGGTCATCAGCAACCTACGAGCAGTACTTC; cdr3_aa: CAGSSATYEQYF
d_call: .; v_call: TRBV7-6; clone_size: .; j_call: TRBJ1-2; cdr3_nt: TGTGCCAGCAGCTTAGCGCATCGTCCCCGGAGCTACACCTTC; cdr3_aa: CASSLAHRPRSYTF
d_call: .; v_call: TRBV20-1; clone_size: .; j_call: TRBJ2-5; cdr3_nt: TGCAGTGCTAGGTCCGGGCAACGTGCACTAGAAGTATTC; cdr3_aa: CSARSGQRALEVF
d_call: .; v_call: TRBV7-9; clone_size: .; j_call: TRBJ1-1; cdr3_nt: TGTGCCAGCAGCTTAGCGATGGGGGGCACTGAAGCTTTCTTT; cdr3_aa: CASSLAMGGTEAFF
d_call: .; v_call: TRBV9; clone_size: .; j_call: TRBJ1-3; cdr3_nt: TGTGCCAGCAGCGTAAGTCAGGGCGGATGGGGAAACACCATATATTTT; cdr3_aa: CASSVSQGGWGNTIYF
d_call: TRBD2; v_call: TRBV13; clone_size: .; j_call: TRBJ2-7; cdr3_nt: TGTGCCAGCAGCCCCCGACTAGCGGGGAGTTCCTACGAGCAGTACTTC; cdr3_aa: CASSPRLAGSSYEQYF
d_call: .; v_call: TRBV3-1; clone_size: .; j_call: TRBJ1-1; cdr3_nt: TGTGCCAGCAGCCCGTACAGAACGAACACTGAAGCTTTCTTT; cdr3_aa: CASSPYRTNTEAFF
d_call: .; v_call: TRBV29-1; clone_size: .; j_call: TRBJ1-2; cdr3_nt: TGCAGCGCCCAAGGGGACTATGGAGGCTACACCTTC; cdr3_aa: CSAQGDYGGYTF
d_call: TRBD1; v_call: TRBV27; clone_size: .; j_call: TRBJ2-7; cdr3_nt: TGTGCCAGCAGTAAAGACAGGGCGAACGAGCAGTACTTC; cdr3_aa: CASSKDRANEQYF
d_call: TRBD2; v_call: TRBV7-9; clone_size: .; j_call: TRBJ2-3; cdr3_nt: TGTGCCAGCAGCTCCGGGGGGGCCGGGAATACGCAGTATTTT; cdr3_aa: CASSSGGAGNTQYF
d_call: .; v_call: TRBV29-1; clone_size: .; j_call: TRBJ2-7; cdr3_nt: TGCAGCGTTGATGGGGGTGGCTACGAGCAGTACTTC; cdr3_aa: CSVDGGGYEQYF
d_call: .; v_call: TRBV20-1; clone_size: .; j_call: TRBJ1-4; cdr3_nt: TGCAGTGCCTTAGGCCCCACCGTGGACGAAAAACTGTTTTTT; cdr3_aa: CSALGPTVDEKLFF
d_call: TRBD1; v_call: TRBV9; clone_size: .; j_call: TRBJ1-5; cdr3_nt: TGTGCCAGCAGCGTAGGCCCGAAGACAGGGGATGGTCAGCCCCAGCATTTT; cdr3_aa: CASSVGPKTGDGQPQHF
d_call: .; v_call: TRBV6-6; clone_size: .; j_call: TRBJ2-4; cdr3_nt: TGTGCCAGCCGTCCCGCTCCTGGCAACAAAAACATTCAGTACTTC; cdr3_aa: CASRPAPGNKNIQYF
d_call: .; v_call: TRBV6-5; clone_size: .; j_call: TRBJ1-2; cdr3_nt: TGTGCCAGCAGTAGGGGTGGCAGGGTCTTGTATGGCTACACCTTC; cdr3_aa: CASSRGGRVLYGYTF
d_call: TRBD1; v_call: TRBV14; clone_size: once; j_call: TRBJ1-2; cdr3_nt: TGTGCCAGCAGCCGTGCGACAGGGGTCGGCTACACCTTC; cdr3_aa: CASSRATGVGYTF
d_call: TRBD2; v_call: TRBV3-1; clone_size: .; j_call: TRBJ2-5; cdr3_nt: TGTGCCAGCAGCCATTTCCAGCGGGGGACCCAAGAGACCCAGTACTTC; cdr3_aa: CASSHFQRGTQETQYF
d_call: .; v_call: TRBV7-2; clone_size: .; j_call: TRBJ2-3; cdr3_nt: TGTGCCAGCAGCTCAACCGGGACTAGCACAGATACGCAGTATTTT; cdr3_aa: CASSSTGTSTDTQYF
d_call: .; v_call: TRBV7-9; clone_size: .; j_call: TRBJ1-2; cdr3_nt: TGTGCCAGCAGCTTAGGACAGTATGGCTACACCTTC; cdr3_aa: CASSLGQYGYTF
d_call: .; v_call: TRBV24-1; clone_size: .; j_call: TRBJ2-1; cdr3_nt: TGTGCCACCAGTGTCGGGGACCAACGCAATGAGCAGTTCTTC; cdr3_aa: CATSVGDQRNEQFF
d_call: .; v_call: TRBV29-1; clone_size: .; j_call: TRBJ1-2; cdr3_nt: TGCAGCGTTCCAAGTGGGGGGGGCTACACCTTC; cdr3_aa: CSVPSGGGYTF
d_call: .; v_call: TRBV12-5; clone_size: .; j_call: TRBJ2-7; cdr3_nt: TGTGCTAGTAACCCCTCCGTAATCCCTCCTGTGCTGGAGCAGTACTTC; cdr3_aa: CASNPSVIPPVLEQYF
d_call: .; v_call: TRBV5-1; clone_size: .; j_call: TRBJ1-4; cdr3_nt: TGCGCCAGCAGCTTGGCGTCCTGGGATGAAAAACTGTTTTTT; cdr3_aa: CASSLASWDEKLFF
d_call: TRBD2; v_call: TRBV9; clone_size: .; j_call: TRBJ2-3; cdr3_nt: TGTGCCAGCAGCGGCGGACTAGCCCGCACAGATACGCAGTATTTT; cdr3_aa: CASSGGLARTDTQYF
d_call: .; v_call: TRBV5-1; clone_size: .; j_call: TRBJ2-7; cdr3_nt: TGCGCCAGCAGCTTGGACGATTCCTACGAGCAGTACTTC; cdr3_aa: CASSLDDSYEQYF
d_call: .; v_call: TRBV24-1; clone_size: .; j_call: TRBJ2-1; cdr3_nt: TGTGCCACCAGTGATTCTGGCCGGGGGAGACACAATGAGCAGTTCTTC; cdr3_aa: CATSDSGRGRHNEQFF
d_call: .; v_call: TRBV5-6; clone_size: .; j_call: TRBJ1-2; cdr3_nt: TGTGCCACCAGCGAGGACATCGGTCCCTCTATGAGAGGCTACACCTTC; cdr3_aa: CATSEDIGPSMRGYTF
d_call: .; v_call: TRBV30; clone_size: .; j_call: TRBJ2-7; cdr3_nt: TGTGCCTGGAGGGGGGAAGTAGCTTGGGACGAGCAGTACTTC; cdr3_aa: CAWRGEVAWDEQYF
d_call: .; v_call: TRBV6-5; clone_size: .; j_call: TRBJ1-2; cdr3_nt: TGTGCCAGCAGGCGACAGACCTATGGCTACACCTTC; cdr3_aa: CASRRQTYGYTF
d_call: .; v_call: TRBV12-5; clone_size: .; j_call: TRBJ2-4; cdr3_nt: TGTGCTAGTGGTTTGACCGGGACACCCCAAAACATTCAGTACTTC; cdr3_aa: CASGLTGTPQNIQYF
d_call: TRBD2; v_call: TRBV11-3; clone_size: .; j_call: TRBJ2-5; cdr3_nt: TGTGCCAGCAGCTTAGATCCCGCTAGCGGGGAGGAGACCCAGTACTTC; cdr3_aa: CASSLDPASGEETQYF
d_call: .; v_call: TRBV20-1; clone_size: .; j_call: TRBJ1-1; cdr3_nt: TGCAGTGCTGGGCGTGCAGGGACTGAAGCTTTCTTT; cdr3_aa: CSAGRAGTEAFF
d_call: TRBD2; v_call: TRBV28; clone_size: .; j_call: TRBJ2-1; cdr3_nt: TGTGCCAGCTCCCTAGCGGGGGTTGGGGTCAATGAGCAGTTCTTC; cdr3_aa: CASSLAGVGVNEQFF
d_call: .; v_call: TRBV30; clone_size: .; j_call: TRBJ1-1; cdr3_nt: TGTGCCTGGAGGGCCGCTAGGGCTTTCTTT; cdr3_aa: CAWRAARAFF
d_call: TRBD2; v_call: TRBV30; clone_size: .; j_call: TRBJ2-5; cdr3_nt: TGTGCCTGGAGTCTAGGACTAGCACAGGAGACCCAGTACTTC; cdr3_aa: CAWSLGLAQETQYF
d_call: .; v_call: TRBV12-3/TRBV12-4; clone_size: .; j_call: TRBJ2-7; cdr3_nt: TGTGCCAGCAGATCGGGTGGGTCAACCTACGAGCAGTACTTC; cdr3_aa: CASRSGGSTYEQYF
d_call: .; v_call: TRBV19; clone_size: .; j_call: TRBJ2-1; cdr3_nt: TGTGCCAGTAGCAGGGGGGCCTACAATGAGCAGTTCTTC; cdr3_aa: CASSRGAYNEQFF